Shown below are 5 T cell receptor beta chains from a single sample sequenced in a study of T-cell reconstitution after alpha-beta-depleted transplantation in children. The TCRbeta library was prepared with unique molecular identifiers. In TCRdb, the PCR reads were re-called with MiXCR into one record per CDR3 protein. The sample includes nearly 550,000 distinct CDR3 sequences, around 17% of them seen just once. The sample here was PBMCs from the stem cell graft donor, taken from the stem cell graft. These receptors came from a human donor who donated a stem cell graft to a child with acute lymphoblastic leukemia.

In this sample, this clonotype turned up a few times. The genes are TRBV9 and TRBJ2-1; 10 bases line up with TRBD2. The germline V gene has CDR1 SGDLS and CDR2 YYNGEE. V was pared by 0 bases and J by 2 bases, with 5 bases of the junction left unmatched. The CDR3 is 17 residues long. Here the CDR3 reads CASSVDLAGVAYNEQFF. The CDR3 DNA reads as TGTGCCAGCAGCGTAGATCTAGCGGGAGTCGCCTACAATGAGCAGTTCTTC.

This clonotype was found a few times. CDR3 loop: CASSRTDTSTGELFF. The CDR3 DNA sequence: TGTGCCAGCAGCAGGACAGATACCTCGACCGGGGAGCTGTTTTTT. This chain joins TRBV7-6 and TRBJ2-2, with D possibly matching TRBD1 (6 bases). With 5 bases removed from V and 5 bases from J, the gap between germline ends came to 15 bases. Per germline, CDR1 SGHVS and CDR2 FNYEAQ. The CDR3 covers 15 residues.

This clonotype was counted between two and nine times. The chain uses TRBV20-1 and TRBJ1-1; D is unclear. The CDR3 is made up of 13 amino acids. The germline V and J ends were trimmed by 0 bases and 2 bases, with 7 bases remaining between them. CDR1 is DFQATT, CDR2 SNEGSKA, per germline (reference sequence). The CDR3 reads CSARDLANTEAFF. The DNA of the CDR3 is TGCAGTGCTAGAGATCTCGCAAACACTGAAGCTTTCTTT.

The chain links TRBV29-1 to TRBJ2-7; D perhaps matches TRBD2 (6 bases). This CDR3 region has 13 residues. Trimming pared 4 bases from V and 0 bases from J, leaving 10 bases between. The germline V gene has CDR1 SQVTM and CDR2 ANQGSEA. The CDR3 nucleotides are TGCAGCGTTGCACGGGGGAGCTCCTACGAGCAGTACTTC. Its protein is CSVARGSSYEQYF.

This chain joins TRBV23-1 and TRBJ2-7, with 9 bases that match TRBD1. TRBV23-1 has ORF status, its function being uncertain. The CDR3 spans 17 residues. V was clipped by 3 bases and J by 3 bases; unmatched bases: 12. The CDR3 protein is CASSQLDRGPRYYEQYF. In DNA, the CDR3 is TGCGCCAGCAGTCAGTTGGACAGGGGTCCGCGATACTACGAGCAGTACTTC.